This T cell receptor (beta chain) was identified in a study of response to subunit inactivated influenza vaccine. Study-wide results and limits: Authors suggested each seasonal influenza vaccination recruits few new T cells.

The CDR3 spans 17 residues. CDR1 and CDR2 (germline): LGHDT, YNNKEL (reference sequence). V shed 4 bases and J shed 9 bases, with 25 bases lying between them. This clonotype was found many times. Antigen unknown. Using its own MiXCR run on the RT-PCR reads, TCRdb lists one record per CDR3 protein. This sample has roughly 650,000 distinct CDR3 sequences, with more than 15% found just once. The rearrangement joins TRBV3-1 to TRBJ2-1, with D perhaps TRBD2 (6 bases). This TCR was sampled from a man aged 50 or older who received an inactivated influenza vaccine. Source: PBMCs from blood, taken 11 to 12 days after vaccination. CDR3 residues: CASSPVETRSRGSEQFF. The DNA of the CDR3 is TGTGCCAGCAGCCCAGTTGAGACTAGGTCGAGAGGCAGTGAGCAGTTCTTC.